The source of this TCR beta chain is a study of shared clonotypes between healthy human individuals. Study details: Plates per donor: three CD4 naive, three CD4 memory, two CD8 naive, one CD8 memory.

Study-level results: Generation probabilities of non-shared clonotypes were lower (relative to those shared by all four donors).

Germline lookup yields CDR1 SGHRS and CDR2 YFSETQ. J lost 2 bases, V lost 4 bases, and 7 bases had no gene match. This CDR3 has 15 amino acids. A remark on this clone: What it binds is unknown.

Generated by immunoSEQ multiplex PCR, the TCRdb table keeps only in-frame clones and is missing some. The table lists about 1 million clones, about 75% of them singletons. The rearrangement links TRBV5-1 to TRBJ2-7; TRBD1 aligns across 9 bases. The sample taken for sequencing was memory CD4+ T cells sorted from blood. Indicated subset: CD45RA-negative fraction. The receptor was derived from a man between 18 and 29 years old in good health. In DNA, the CDR3 is TGCGCCAGCAGCATAGGACAGGGGCGACCCTACGAGCAGTACTTC. Its translation: CASSIGQGRPYEQYF.